This TCR beta chain was found in a study of T cells in localized non-small cell lung cancer. Study-level results: Higher blood T cell density went with longer overall survival.

Some clones are missing from TCRdb's copy, which holds only in-frame ones; the method was immunoSEQ multiplex PCR. The sample holds fewer than 40,000 clones, about four fifths seen once. This clone occurred a few times. Its antigen is undetermined. Germline loops: CDR1 SEHNR, CDR2 FQNEAQ (reference sequence). CDR3 length equals 16 residues. The V gene lost 4 bases and the J gene lost 2 bases, with 15 bases spanning the gap. This material consisted of peripheral blood, taken before any cancer treatment. This TCR came from a male donor at least 60 years old with stage II squamous cell lung carcinoma. The genes are TRBV7-9 and TRBJ1-5; D unresolved. CDR3 loop: CASSSWAGIGNQPQHF. CDR3 in DNA: TGTGCCAGCAGCTCCTGGGCCGGGATAGGCAATCAGCCCCAGCATTTT.